This T cell receptor beta chain is drawn from a study of OX40 agonist ivuxolimab in advanced cancers. Trimming pared 9 bases from V and 5 bases from J, leaving 20 bases between. This CDR3 is built from 14 residues. Germline V gene sequence: CDR1 LNHDA, CDR2 SQIVND (reference sequence). At baseline, cycle 4 day 1, and cycle 7 day 1, blood was sampled. This table comes from immunoSEQ multiplex PCR, and its TCRdb copy is limited to in-frame clones, with some not included. The data contain around 61,000 clones, roughly 80% of them singletons. This receptor was obtained from an adult with an advanced solid tumor such as melanoma, head and neck, liver or kidney cancer. The chain employs TRBV19 and TRBJ2-7; D possibly uses TRBD1 or TRBD2 (5 bases each). The sequencing used CD4+ or CD8+ T cells sorted from blood, collected in a trial of the OX40 agonist ivuxolimab. The chain's CDR3 is CASSMRGFNDEQYF. The CDR3, as DNA: TGTGCCAGCAGCATGAGGGGTTTTAATGACGAGCAGTACTTC. The full variable domain, its missing parts supplied by reference TRBV19 and TRBJ2-7, is DGGITQSPKYLFRKEGQNVTLSCEQNLNHDAMYWYRQDPGQGLRLIYYSQIVNDFQKGDIAEGYSVSREKKESFPLTVTSAQKNPTAFYLCASSMRGFNDEQYFGPGTRLTVT.